A selection of T cell receptor beta chains follows, all from one sample in a study of identifying expanded T cells in peripheral blood. Clones were sequenced by immunoSEQ multiplex PCR, and TCRdb holds only the in-frame ones, with some missing. This sample carries about 82,000 clones, around nine tenths of them seen once, and the ten largest clones take 7.3%. Sequenced sample: blood. Every receptor here comes from a person aged 18 to 75 in good health. The CDR3 runs from the conserved cysteine through the conserved F or W. The D gene is left open where the match is weak. A row's size may be missing; if present it is once, few, many or a size class.

TRBV5-1	NA	TRBJ2-7	NA	TGCGCCAGCAGCTTGTGGCTACGACAGGGAGGAGAGACCTACGAGCAGTACTTC	CASSLWLRQGGETYEQYF
TRBV6-1	TRBD1	TRBJ1-6	few	TGTGCCAGCAGGCCGGGACAGTATAATTCACCCCTCCACTTT	CASRPGQYNSPLHF
TRBV5-5	TRBD1	TRBJ2-7	NA	TGTGCCAGCAGATTGGGGACAGACCTCTCCTACGAGCAGTACTTC	CASRLGTDLSYEQYF
TRBV19	NA	TRBJ1-1	once	TGTGCCAGTAGTAGACAGCCGAACACTGAAGCTTTCTTT	CASSRQPNTEAFF
TRBV14	NA	TRBJ2-2	NA	TGTGCCAGCAGCCAAGTGGCAGGGGAGACCGGGGAGCTGTTTTTT	CASSQVAGETGELFF
TRBV5-1	TRBD2	TRBJ2-1	NA	TGCGCCAGCAGCCCCCAACTAGCGGGAGGTTTAAATGAGCAGTTCTTC	CASSPQLAGGLNEQFF
TRBV7-3	NA	TRBJ1-3	once	TGTGCCAGCAGCTTAACGGATCTCGTCTCAGGAGGAAACACCATATATTTT	CASSLTDLVSGGNTIYF
TRBV10-3	TRBD1	TRBJ2-4	NA	TGTGCCATCAGCGGCGACAATTACAGGGGAAACATTCAGTACTTC	CAISGDNYRGNIQYF
TRBV12-5	TRBD1	TRBJ1-5	NA	TGTGCTAGTGGTTTCAGACAGGGGGCCAATCAGCCCCAGCATTTT	CASGFRQGANQPQHF
TRBV21-1	NA	TRBJ2-5	NA	TGTGCCAGTACAGGGGGCCGTCGAGAGACCCAGTACTTC	CASTGGRRETQYF
TRBV4-1	TRBD1	TRBJ2-2	NA	TGCGCCAGCAGCCAAGCAAAGACAGGGGAAACCGGGGAGCTGTTTTTT	CASSQAKTGETGELFF
TRBV7-9	NA	TRBJ1-2	NA	TGTGCCAGCAGCTTAGCCTCAGGGTATGGCTACACCTTC	CASSLASGYGYTF
TRBV5-1	NA	TRBJ1-4	NA	TGCGCCAGCAGCTTGGACGGTTGGGGGGAAAAACTGTTTTTT	CASSLDGWGEKLFF
TRBV6-1	TRBD1	TRBJ1-5	NA	TGTGCCAGCAGTGGCGAGGGGGCGCGGCAGCCCCAGCATTTT	CASSGEGARQPQHF
TRBV6-5	TRBD1	TRBJ1-5	NA	TGTGCCAGCAGCAGCACCGGGACAGGTTCGCTGCCCCAGCATTTT	CASSSTGTGSLPQHF
TRBV10-2	TRBD1	TRBJ2-2	NA	TGCGCCAGCAGTGAAAGGACAGGGTTCGCGAACACCGGGGAGCTGTTTTTT	CASSERTGFANTGELFF